A single sample gave rise to the 12 T cell receptor beta chains below, sequenced in a study of T cell responses to AZD1222 COVID-19 vaccine. The method was immunoSEQ multiplex PCR; TCRdb's version includes in-frame clones alone and lacks a portion of them. The repertoire holds about 160,000 clones, with around 94% as singletons. Specimen: peripheral blood, collected 28 days after the second AZD1222 dose. These receptors all stem from an adult who received the AZD1222 COVID-19 vaccine.

The chain combines TRBV5-1 with TRBJ2-3; 7 bases align to TRBD2. The V and J ends lost 2 bases and 2 bases, in that order; junction bases with no gene match: 5. The CDR3 covers 15 residues. The germline CDR1 and CDR2 sequences are SGHRS and YFSETQ. The CDR3 nucleotides read TGCGCCAGCAGCTTAGACAGCGGGGACACAGATACGCAGTATTTT. This translates into CASSLDSGDTDTQYF.

This clone has just one count. The gene calls are TRBV5-1 and TRBJ2-1, with a tentative D call TRBD2 (6 bases). Germline CDR1 is SGHRS and CDR2 is YFSETQ. This CDR3 is built from 15 residues. The germline V and J ends were trimmed by 7 bases and 0 bases, with 14 bases remaining between them. The CDR3 DNA sequence: TGCGCCAGCGGGGAGGCGGCTAGCTCCTACAATGAGCAGTTCTTC. Residues: CASGEAASSYNEQFF.

The chain has TRBV24-1 and TRBJ2-3, with D hard to call. CDR1 is KGHDR, CDR2 SFDVKD, per germline. Trimming shortened V by 3 bases and J by 3 bases, and 9 bases separated the two germline ends. This CDR3 is built from 14 residues. The CDR3 bases are TGTGCCACCAGTGATCCTAAATCGACAGATACGCAGTATTTT. Translated, it gives CATSDPKSTDTQYF.

The rearrangement joins TRBV6-2 or TRBV6-3 to TRBJ2-7; 9 bases are a match to TRBD2. Germline values: CDR1 MNHEY, CDR2 SVGEGT. V dropped 0 bases and J dropped 0; count of bases not matched to a gene: 9. The CDR3 totals 18 residues. This CDR3 reads CASSYSTVWREGSYEQYF. DNA of the CDR3: TGTGCCAGCAGTTACTCGACTGTGTGGCGGGAGGGCTCCTACGAGCAGTACTTC.

The chain joins TRBV12-3 or TRBV12-4 to TRBJ1-5, with D maybe TRBD1 (5 bases). The CDR3 is 13 amino acids. V was clipped by 5 bases and J by 6 bases, with 11 bases between them. The CDR3 DNA follows: TGTGCCAGCAGTCCTCGGGGGGGTCAGCCCCAGCATTTT. It yields the protein CASSPRGGQPQHF.

The chain has TRBV5-1 and TRBJ1-4; weak D call: TRBD1 (6 bases). Germline loops: CDR1 SGHRS, CDR2 YFSETQ. This CDR3 region has 15 residues. Trimming stripped 4 bases from V and 5 bases from J, with 15 bases between. The CDR3 reads CASSIGGGSNEKLFF. CDR3 sequence (DNA): TGCGCCAGCAGCATTGGAGGGGGTTCGAATGAAAAACTGTTTTTT.

V gene TRBV4-1 combines with J gene TRBJ1-2, with D unclear. The germline V gene has CDR1 MGHRA and CDR2 YSYEKL. The CDR3 is 15 amino acids. V was clipped by 3 bases and J by 0 bases, with 11 bases between them. The CDR3 is CASSHARSPNYGYTF. The CDR3 DNA follows: TGCGCCAGCAGCCACGCCAGGTCCCCTAACTATGGCTACACCTTC.

The chain combines TRBV27 with TRBJ2-7; 12 bases align to TRBD2. This CDR3 is built from 15 residues. Germline V gene lookup returns CDR1 MNHEY and CDR2 SMNVEV (reference sequence). V gave up 7 bases and J gave up 4 bases; unmatched junction bases: 8. CDR3 sequence reads: CASKVTSGSVYEQYF. The CDR3 region has the DNA TGTGCCAGCAAAGTGACTAGCGGGAGTGTTTACGAGCAGTACTTC.

The genes are TRBV6-5 and TRBJ2-3; 7 bases are a match to TRBD1. V shed 5 bases and J 4 bases; nucleotides not matched to a gene: 6. This CDR3 has 14 amino acids. Germline-derived CDR1 and CDR2 are MNHEY and SVGAGI. CDR3 loop: CASSIDRDPDTQYF. The CDR3 coding sequence is TGTGCCAGCAGTATCGACAGGGACCCAGATACGCAGTATTTT.

The V gene is TRBV5-1, the J gene TRBJ1-1, with D possibly matching TRBD1 (5 bases). This CDR3 is 16 amino acids long. V was pared by 4 bases and J by 1 base, with 17 bases between. Looked up from germline, CDR1 is SGHRS and CDR2 is YFSETQ. DNA of the CDR3: TGCGCCAGCAGCGTGGAGGGGAGGGCCTGGAACACTGAAGCTTTCTTT. Translation: CASSVEGRAWNTEAFF.

The DNA for the CDR3 is TGTGCCAGCAGCTTGGGAAGTCGGGGGAGCTATGGCTACACCTTC. It codes for CASSLGSRGSYGYTF. The gene calls are TRBV5-6 and TRBJ1-2, with D possibly being TRBD1 (5 bases). V gave up 0 bases and J gave up 4 bases, with 13 bases separating them. This CDR3 comprises 15 residues. CDR1 and CDR2 from the germline V gene are SGHDT and YYEEEE.

The rearrangement links TRBV4-2 to TRBJ2-7; a weak D match, TRBD1 (6 bases). V was clipped by 1 base and J by 4 bases, with 20 bases between them. CDR3 length: 17 amino acids. The V gene's germline CDR1 is LGHNA and CDR2 YNFKEQ. DNA of the CDR3: TGTGCCAGCAGCCAAGTGCTGCCCGGGACAACCTGGTACGAGCAGTACTTC. As protein: CASSQVLPGTTWYEQYF.